This record concerns one T cell receptor beta chain sequence. Its antigen is undetermined. V was shortened by 5 bases and J by 0 bases, with 18 bases between the two germline ends. Per the germline V gene, CDR1 is SGHTA and CDR2 is FQGTGA. This CDR3 has 17 amino acids. Alongside CTLA-4 blockade with ipilimumab, patients with chemo-refractory metastatic non-small-cell lung cancer received focal radiation. The sample comes from a study of radiotherapy plus CTLA-4 blockade in lung cancer. The table came from immunoSEQ multiplex PCR; TCRdb's copy has only in-frame clones and leaves some out. The table shows tens of thousands of clones, with 60% to 80% occurring only once. Study outcomes and limitations: TCR clones from tumors expanded in blood after radiotherapy plus ipilimumab.

The material was peripheral blood, obtained from a patient treated with radiotherapy plus ipilimumab. The chain employs TRBV7-3 and TRBJ2-3; D is unclear. This clonotype was obtained from a human donor with non-small cell lung cancer whose response to radiotherapy plus ipilimumab could not be evaluated. CDR3 amino acids: CASSPRIGPLSTDTQYF. CDR3 coding DNA: TGTGCCAGCAGCCCAAGAATCGGTCCACTCAGCACAGATACGCAGTATTTT.